A selection of T cell receptor beta chains follows, all from one sample in a study of early T cells in non-severe SARS-CoV-2 infection. Each CDR3 protein gets one entry after TCRdb re-called the 5' RACE reads with MiXCR. The profile shows about 71,000 distinct CDR3 sequences, approximately 13% of them singletons. The material was whole blood, obtained at baseline. The receptors shown here come from an adult who was a healthcare worker with PCR-confirmed SARS-CoV-2 infection or an uninfected control (not recorded which). Both conserved end residues are part of each CDR3. A D gene is named only where the DNA matches it firmly. Some rows mark clone size as missing; the rest say once, few, many or name a class of expanded clone.

abundance | j_gene | d_gene | v_gene | CDR3aa | CDR3nt
few | TRBJ2-1 | . | TRBV18 | CASSPLPGSYNEQFF | TGTGCCAGCTCACCACTACCGGGCTCCTACAATGAGCAGTTCTTC
. | TRBJ2-6 | . | TRBV7-2 | CASSSQVASGANVLTF | TGTGCCAGCAGCTCACAGGTCGCCTCTGGGGCCAACGTCCTGACTTTC
. | TRBJ2-3 | TRBD2 | TRBV4-3 | CASSQEGLADTDTQYF | TGCGCCAGCAGCCAAGAAGGACTAGCGGACACAGATACGCAGTATTTT
. | TRBJ1-1 | . | TRBV10-2 | CASSKASNTEAFF | TGCGCCAGCAGTAAAGCCTCGAACACTGAAGCTTTCTTT
many | TRBJ2-3 | TRBD1 | TRBV10-2 | CASSRDRGREDTQYF | TGCGCCAGCAGTAGGGACAGGGGAAGGGAAGATACGCAGTATTTT
few | TRBJ1-1 | . | TRBV7-9 | CASSLAWGGSTEAFF | TGTGCCAGCAGCTTAGCGTGGGGCGGGAGCACTGAAGCTTTCTTT
once | TRBJ1-5 | TRBD1 | TRBV20-1 | CSAPEVQGDNQPQHF | TGCAGTGCTCCGGAGGTTCAGGGGGACAATCAGCCCCAGCATTTT
few | TRBJ2-3 | TRBD2 | TRBV29-1 | CSAKRGSRTDTQYF | TGCAGCGCTAAGCGGGGGAGTCGCACAGATACGCAGTATTTT
. | TRBJ2-7 | TRBD1 | TRBV27 | CASSPRDRLGTYEQYF | TGTGCCAGCAGTCCGCGGGACAGGTTAGGGACCTACGAGCAGTACTTC
many | TRBJ2-5 | . | TRBV7-8 | CASSLRAQETQYF | TGTGCCAGCAGCTTACGGGCCCAAGAGACCCAGTACTTC
. | TRBJ2-3 | TRBD2 | TRBV20-1 | CSARRASGSTDTQYF | TGCAGTGCTAGAAGGGCTAGCGGTAGCACAGATACGCAGTATTTT
. | TRBJ2-1 | . | TRBV7-2 | CASSPDRAGAYNEQFF | TGTGCCAGCAGCCCAGACCGTGCAGGGGCCTACAATGAGCAGTTCTTC
few | TRBJ2-1 | TRBD1 | TRBV2 | CASMTSGTGTLKEQFF | TGTGCCAGCATGACCTCCGGGACAGGGACTTTGAAGGAGCAGTTCTTC
. | TRBJ1-2 | . | TRBV28 | CASSPYSEDTF | TGTGCCAGCAGCCCATATAGTGAGGACACCTTC
. | TRBJ2-1 | . | TRBV3-1 | CASSQVPGAKYNEQFF | TGTGCCAGCAGCCAAGTCCCGGGGGCAAAGTACAATGAGCAGTTCTTC
many | TRBJ2-1 | TRBD2 | TRBV6-6 | CASSYRRLAGGHNEQFF | TGTGCCAGCAGTTACCGCAGACTAGCGGGGGGGCACAATGAGCAGTTCTTC
. | TRBJ2-3 | TRBD2 | TRBV7-6 | CASSLMPSGADTQYF | TGTGCCAGCAGCTTAATGCCTAGCGGTGCAGATACGCAGTATTTT
. | TRBJ2-3 | TRBD1 | TRBV6-1 | CASSETQDREDTQYF | TGTGCCAGCAGTGAGACCCAGGACAGGGAGGATACGCAGTATTTT
. | TRBJ2-5 | TRBD1 | TRBV9 | CASSPTTGGRRETQYF | TGTGCCAGCAGCCCAACGACAGGGGGGAGGAGAGAGACCCAGTACTTC
few | TRBJ2-1 | . | TRBV18 | CASSPSDSYNEQFF | TGTGCCAGCTCACCATCGGACAGCTACAATGAGCAGTTCTTC
few | TRBJ2-5 | . | TRBV2 | CASGMTQYF | TGTGCCAGCGGCATGACCCAGTACTTC
. | TRBJ2-7 | . | TRBV6-5 | CASSYSGAEPLYEQYF | TGTGCCAGCAGTTACTCGGGGGCCGAACCCCTTTACGAGCAGTACTTC
. | TRBJ2-7 | . | TRBV7-8 | CASSLVGTGPLEQYF | TGTGCCAGCAGCTTAGTGGGGACGGGCCCCCTCGAGCAGTACTTC
many | TRBJ1-6 | . | TRBV9 | CASSAYVDSPLHF | TGTGCCAGCAGTGCCTATGTGGATTCACCCCTCCACTTT
. | TRBJ2-7 | . | TRBV28 | CASRGQLTPYEQYF | TGTGCCAGCAGAGGACAGCTAACTCCCTACGAGCAGTACTTC
many | TRBJ1-6 | TRBD1 | TRBV4-1 | CASAYRQGGDSPLHF | TGCGCCAGCGCGTACCGCCAGGGGGGAGATTCACCCCTCCACTTT
few | TRBJ2-7 | . | TRBV3-1 | CASSRQTAYEQYF | TGTGCCAGCAGCCGTCAGACAGCCTACGAGCAGTACTTC
many | TRBJ1-4 | . | TRBV28 | CAIDTAAPNEKLFF | TGTGCCATAGACACCGCGGCCCCTAATGAAAAACTGTTTTTT
few | TRBJ1-1 | . | TRBV28 | CASRKGGQLGVGAFF | TGTGCCAGCAGAAAAGGAGGACAGCTGGGGGTTGGAGCTTTCTTT
. | TRBJ2-7 | . | TRBV2 | CASSEEGHGLISYEQYF | TGTGCCAGCAGTGAAGAAGGCCACGGACTGATCTCCTACGAGCAGTACTTC
. | TRBJ2-1 | TRBD2 | TRBV4-2 | CASSQDNAGGPNEQFF | TGTGCCAGCAGCCAAGATAATGCGGGGGGGCCCAATGAGCAGTTCTTC
few | TRBJ1-4 | . | TRBV2 | CASSQSVGREEKLFF | TGTGCCAGCAGTCAGAGTGTAGGTCGGGAGGAAAAACTGTTTTTT
. | TRBJ2-3 | . | TRBV2 | CASSERGLVTIFQNTDTQYF | TGTGCCAGCAGTGAGAGGGGCCTAGTAACCATTTTCCAGAACACAGATACGCAGTATTTT
. | TRBJ2-3 | . | TRBV7-2 | CASSWRDWRGTDTQYF | TGTGCCAGCAGCTGGCGGGACTGGAGGGGCACAGATACGCAGTATTTT
. | TRBJ1-6 | . | TRBV11-2 | CASSLVPQVRAASPLHF | TGTGCCAGCAGCTTAGTACCCCAGGTCCGGGCCGCTTCACCCCTCCACTTT
many | TRBJ1-6 | . | TRBV11-2 | CASSLASSYNSPLHF | TGTGCCAGCAGCTTAGCCAGCTCCTATAATTCACCCCTCCACTTT
few | TRBJ2-5 | . | TRBV5-1 | CASSGDRGRETQYF | TGCGCCAGCAGCGGGGACCGAGGTAGAGAGACCCAGTACTTC
many | TRBJ2-3 | . | TRBV29-1 | CSVEFRRDTQYF | TGCAGCGTTGAATTTAGGAGGGATACGCAGTATTTT
few | TRBJ2-3 | . | TRBV7-2 | CASSLALGKGDTQYF | TGTGCCAGCAGCTTAGCTTTGGGGAAGGGAGATACGCAGTATTTT
. | TRBJ2-2 | TRBD1 | TRBV11-2 | CASSWRQGIAGELFF | TGTGCCAGCAGCTGGAGACAGGGTATAGCCGGGGAGCTGTTTTTT
. | TRBJ2-2 | TRBD2 | TRBV20-1 | CSASPSGLAIAGELFF | TGCAGTGCTAGCCCCTCCGGACTAGCTATCGCCGGGGAGCTGTTTTTT
. | TRBJ1-5 | TRBD1 | TRBV5-5 | CASSSLGGGTQPQHF | TGTGCCAGCAGCTCGCTGGGAGGGGGCACTCAGCCCCAGCATTTT
few | TRBJ1-5 | . | TRBV7-9 | CASSSFAQPQHF | TGTGCCAGCAGCTCATTTGCACAGCCCCAGCATTTT
few | TRBJ1-5 | . | TRBV2 | CASSVTRNQPQHF | TGTGCCAGCAGTGTCACCCGAAATCAGCCCCAGCATTTT
many | TRBJ1-6 | . | TRBV9 | CASSPGSGEAYNSPLHF | TGTGCCAGCAGCCCCGGGTCAGGGGAGGCCTATAATTCACCCCTCCACTTT
. | TRBJ1-4 | . | TRBV28 | CASSLSGREKLFF | TGTGCCAGCAGTTTAAGTGGGCGGGAAAAACTGTTTTTT
many | TRBJ2-2 | . | TRBV2 | CASTQAAGELFF | TGTGCCAGCACCCAAGCGGCCGGGGAGCTGTTTTTT
few | TRBJ2-5 | . | TRBV5-8 | CASSLARGAPETQYF | TGTGCCAGCAGCTTGGCCCGGGGGGCCCCAGAGACCCAGTACTTC
many | TRBJ2-2 | . | TRBV12-3/TRBV12-4 | CASSSITGELFF | TGTGCCAGCAGCTCCATCACCGGGGAGCTGTTTTTT
. | TRBJ1-1 | TRBD1 | TRBV24-1 | CATSDAGQGGGAFF | TGTGCCACCAGTGACGCAGGACAGGGAGGGGGAGCTTTCTTT
many | TRBJ1-4 | . | TRBV20-1 | CSAQSGAQEKLFF | TGCAGTGCTCAAAGTGGCGCCCAAGAAAAACTGTTTTTT
. | TRBJ2-7 | . | TRBV7-2 | CASSPYAGYEQYF | TGTGCCAGCAGCCCCTACGCGGGCTACGAGCAGTACTTC
few | TRBJ1-2 | . | TRBV12-3/TRBV12-4 | CASSPYRVYGYTF | TGTGCCAGCAGCCCCTACAGGGTCTATGGCTACACCTTC
few | TRBJ2-1 | TRBD1 | TRBV7-2 | CASSPAGTGFSPGQFF | TGTGCCAGCAGCCCGGCCGGGACAGGTTTTTCCCCCGGCCAGTTCTTC
many | TRBJ2-3 | . | TRBV6-5 | CASSYSGTSTDTQYF | TGTGCCAGCAGTTACTCAGGGACTAGCACAGATACGCAGTATTTT
. | TRBJ1-5 | TRBD1 | TRBV6-5 | CASGPTDRGNQPQHF | TGTGCCAGCGGGCCCACCGACAGGGGGAATCAGCCCCAGCATTTT
few | TRBJ2-7 | . | TRBV29-1 | CSVEGERAYEQYF | TGCAGCGTTGAGGGGGAACGGGCCTACGAGCAGTACTTC